The rows below give T cell receptor beta chains drawn from one sample of a study of shared clonotypes between healthy human individuals. The table came from immunoSEQ multiplex PCR; TCRdb's copy has only in-frame clones and leaves some out. The sample holds over a million clones, around 95% seen once. Sequenced: naive CD4+ T cells sorted from blood. The receptors here all came from a man younger than 40 in good health. CDR3s include the opening cysteine and the closing phenylalanine or tryptophan. The D gene is left open where the match is weak. The size entry is marked missing in some rows and otherwise reads once, few, many or a size class.

j_call v_call d_call cdr3_length clone_size cdr3_nt cdr3_aa
TRBJ2-3 TRBV18 TRBD2 16 . TGTGCCAGCTCACCCCGGACTAGCGGGAGTAGGAATACGCAGTATTTT CASSPRTSGSRNTQYF
TRBJ1-2 TRBV7-2 TRBD1 14 . TGTGCCAGCAGCTTAACAGGGGGCGGTAATGGCTACACCTTC CASSLTGGGNGYTF
TRBJ2-7 TRBV5-1 TRBD2 16 . TGCGCCAGCAGCTTAACCGGGACTAGCGGATACTACGAGCAGTACTTC CASSLTGTSGYYEQYF
TRBJ1-4 TRBV7-9 . 16 once TGTGCCAGCAGCTTCGTCGATCCCGTTTCCCATAAAAAACTGTTTTTT CASSFVDPVSHKKLFF
TRBJ2-6 TRBV6-1 . 14 once TGTGCCAGCAAGAGAAACTCTGGGGCCAACGTCCTGACTTTC CASKRNSGANVLTF
TRBJ2-1 TRBV5-1 TRBD2 16 . TGCGCCAGCAGCTGGGCCGGGACTAGCGGCTACAATGAGCAGTTCTTC CASSWAGTSGYNEQFF
TRBJ2-3 TRBV11-3 TRBD2 16 . TGTGCCAGCAGCTTACGGCTAGCGGGATTCACAGATACGCAGTATTTT CASSLRLAGFTDTQYF
TRBJ2-7 TRBV10-3 . 15 . TGTGCCATCAGTGAGTCAAGGGGCCCCAGATACGAGCAGTACTTC CAISESRGPRYEQYF
TRBJ1-1 TRBV7-9 . 12 few TGTGCCAGCGGACAGACCAACACTGAAGCTTTCTTT CASGQTNTEAFF
TRBJ2-7 TRBV4-2 TRBD2 15 . TGTGCCAGCAGCGTCCTAGCGGGGAACTCCTACGAGCAGTACTTC CASSVLAGNSYEQYF
TRBJ2-2 TRBV11-2 TRBD2 15 . TGTGCCAGCAGTTTTAGCGGGGGGAACACCGGGGAGCTGTTTTTT CASSFSGGNTGELFF
TRBJ1-2 TRBV27 . 16 . TGTGCCAGCAGTCACATCTCCTCTGCGGGTAACTATGGCTACACCTTC CASSHISSAGNYGYTF
TRBJ2-1 TRBV7-8 . 14 . TGTGCCAGCAGCTCCCAAGGGGGTTACAATGAGCAGTTCTTC CASSSQGGYNEQFF
TRBJ2-6 TRBV11-2 . 15 . TGTGCCAGCAGCTTAAGGCGCTCTGGGGCCAACGTCCTGACTTTC CASSLRRSGANVLTF
TRBJ1-5 TRBV4-3 . 15 . TGCGCCAGCAGCCAAGAGGGTCTTAGCAATCAGCCCCAGCATTTT CASSQEGLSNQPQHF
TRBJ2-7 TRBV5-4 . 14 . TGTGCCAGCAGCTTGGGAGGCCGCTCCTACGAGCAGTACTTC CASSLGGRSYEQYF
TRBJ2-5 TRBV4-2 TRBD2 14 . TGTGCCAGCAGCCAAGCTAGCGGGAGAGGGACCCAGTACTTC CASSQASGRGTQYF
TRBJ2-4 TRBV27 . 13 . TGTGCCAGCAGTTTTAGCTCTGGGAACATTCAGTACTTC CASSFSSGNIQYF
TRBJ1-1 TRBV4-2 TRBD1 19 . TGTGCCAGCAGCCACCCCGGGACAGGGGGTTCCCAAATGAACACTGAAGCTTTCTTT CASSHPGTGGSQMNTEAFF
TRBJ2-1 TRBV18 . 13 . TGTGCCAGCTCACCCCGTGTTTCTGGTGAGCAGTTCTTC CASSPRVSGEQFF
TRBJ2-1 TRBV28 TRBD2 14 . TGTGCCAGCGGGAGGGCTGGGGGTTACAATGAGCAGTTCTTC CASGRAGGYNEQFF
TRBJ1-2 TRBV4-3 . 15 . TGCGCCAGCAGCCCCGGGGGAGCCGGCTCCTATGGCTACACCTTC CASSPGGAGSYGYTF
TRBJ2-7 TRBV25-1 TRBD1 14 . TGTGCCAGCAGTAAGGGGGCTCCCCTCTACGAGCAGTACTTC CASSKGAPLYEQYF
TRBJ2-3 TRBV4-1 . 14 . TGCGCCAGCAGGCAAAGAAGGGGGGGAGATACGCAGTATTTT CASRQRRGGDTQYF
TRBJ2-7 TRBV6-1 TRBD2 14 . TGTGCCAGCAGTTCGGCGGGAGAGTATTACGAGCAGTACTTC CASSSAGEYYEQYF
TRBJ2-1 TRBV7-8 . 13 . . CASSGQGGMQQFF
TRBJ2-1 TRBV5-5 TRBD2 17 . TGTGCCAGCAGCCCCCCACGGACTAGCGGGGGTGACAATGAGCAGTTCTTC CASSPPRTSGGDNEQFF
TRBJ2-3 TRBV7-2 . 12 . TGTGCCAGCAGCTGGGGGCCAGATACGCAGTATTTT CASSWGPDTQYF
TRBJ2-3 TRBV5-4 . 15 . TGTGCCAGCAGCCCACCGGGACTCAGCACAGATACGCAGTATTTT CASSPPGLSTDTQYF
TRBJ2-3 TRBV6-1 . 12 . TGTGCCACCTCTGGGGTAAGCGATACGCAGTATTTT CATSGVSDTQYF
TRBJ1-1 TRBV20-1 . 11 once TGCAGGGGGGTGGGGGGCACTGAAGCTTTCTTT CRGVGGTEAFF
TRBJ1-5 TRBV19 . 16 . TGTGCCAGTAGTCCCGGTCCTGACTATAGCAATCAGCCCCAGCATTTT CASSPGPDYSNQPQHF
TRBJ2-1 TRBV2 TRBD1 15 . TGTGCCAGCAGTACCGACAGGGGGCTGACCAATGAGCAGTTCTTC CASSTDRGLTNEQFF
TRBJ2-7 TRBV6-5 . 16 once TGTGCCAGCAGTTACTCCCATTTGCCGCGCACCTACGAGCAGTACTTC CASSYSHLPRTYEQYF
TRBJ2-3 TRBV9 . 12 . TGTGCCAGCAGCGTAGGGGCGGGAACGCAGTATTTT CASSVGAGTQYF
TRBJ2-1 TRBV5-1 . 14 . TGCGCCAGCAGCTTGAGGGAGCTTAGGGGTGAGCAGTTCTTC CASSLRELRGEQFF
TRBJ1-5 TRBV19 TRBD1 15 . TGTGCCAGTACTAAGGACAGGGGGCGGGATCAGCCCCAGCATTTT CASTKDRGRDQPQHF
TRBJ2-1 TRBV5-5 TRBD1 15 . TGTGCCAGCAGCTTGACCGGACAGGGTGGCCATGAGCAGTTCTTC CASSLTGQGGHEQFF
TRBJ1-3 TRBV6-1 . 15 . TGTGCCAGCAGTGAAGGACGGGTCTCTGGAAACACCATATATTTT CASSEGRVSGNTIYF
TRBJ1-5 TRBV11-2 . 14 . TGTGCCAGCAGCTTAGGCCAGGAGGGACAGCCCCAGCATTTT CASSLGQEGQPQHF
TRBJ1-1 TRBV28 . 11 . TGTGCCAGCCAGGGTTTTTCTGAAGCTTTCTTT CASQGFSEAFF
TRBJ2-1 TRBV27 TRBD2 14 . TGTGCCAGCAGTTTAGCGGGAGCATCGACTGAGCAGTTCTTC CASSLAGASTEQFF
TRBJ2-7 TRBV11-2 TRBD1 13 . TGTGCCAGCAGCCTCGGACAGGTCTACGAGCAGTACTTC CASSLGQVYEQYF
TRBJ2-1 TRBV10-3 . 17 . TGTGCCATCAGTACCCCCCCGCAGGGCCCTGACTACAATGAGCAGTTCTTC CAISTPPQGPDYNEQFF
TRBJ2-1 TRBV6-4 TRBD2 13 once TGTGCCAGCAGCAGCGGGAGGGCTACTGAGCAGTTCTTC CASSSGRATEQFF
TRBJ1-2 TRBV9 . 17 . TGTGCCAGCAGCGTAGCTACGGGGGCATCCTCAGGATGGGGCTACACCTTC CASSVATGASSGWGYTF
TRBJ2-7 TRBV18 . 16 . TGTGCCAGCTCACAAATCTCAGGGGCCAGCTCCTACGAGCAGTACTTC CASSQISGASSYEQYF
TRBJ2-3 TRBV5-1 . 15 . TGCGCCAGCAGGGGGCAGGGTCTAAGCACAGATACGCAGTATTTT CASRGQGLSTDTQYF
TRBJ1-4 TRBV7-2 . 16 . TGTGCCAGCAGCTTAATGCAGACGGCAACTAATGAAAAACTGTTTTTT CASSLMQTATNEKLFF
TRBJ2-3 TRBV7-2 TRBD2 15 . TGTGCCAGCAGCTTAGGCGGGAGTGGAGTAGATACGCAGTATTTT CASSLGGSGVDTQYF
TRBJ1-1 TRBV5-1 . 15 . TGCGCCAGCAGCTGGAGAGGATCTGTGAACACTGAAGCTTTCTTT CASSWRGSVNTEAFF
TRBJ2-2 TRBV5-1 . 14 . TGCGCCAGCAGCTCTCAGACTACTTCCGGGGAGCTGTTTTTT CASSSQTTSGELFF
TRBJ2-7 TRBV11-3 . 11 . TGTGCCAGCAGCCAGAACGGCGAGCAGTACTTC CASSQNGEQYF
TRBJ2-1 TRBV18 . 13 once TGTGCCAGCTCACTTAGGCCGGCGGATGAGCAGTTCTTC CASSLRPADEQFF
TRBJ2-7 TRBV10-3 TRBD2 13 . TGTGCCATCGCTTCTAGCGGGAGAGACGAGCAGTACTTC CAIASSGRDEQYF